Below are 27 T cell receptor beta chains sequenced from a single sample in a study of STAT5B mutations in CD4+ large granular lymphocyte leukemia. Assay used: immunoSEQ multiplex PCR; TCRdb lists only in-frame clones, some missing. The sample shows around 50,000 clones, about 80% of them seen only once. Sequencing was carried out using CD4+ T cells from blood buffy coats. Receptor source: a human donor in good health.

This chain uses TRBV9 with TRBJ1-1, with no clear D. CDR3 length equals 14 residues. The ends were cut back, 0 bases at V and 5 bases at J, with 11 bases in the middle. Germline values: CDR1 SGDLS, CDR2 YYNGEE. This CDR3 is CASSVEPLSTEAFF. CDR3 sequence (DNA): TGTGCCAGCAGCGTAGAGCCCTTAAGTACTGAAGCTTTCTTT.

The chain has TRBV18 and TRBJ2-3; D is uncertain. Germline CDR1 is KGHSH and CDR2 is LQKENI. V was cut by 6 bases and J by 2 bases, with 15 bases left in between. This CDR3 has 15 residues. Here the CDR3 reads CASSPLDIYTDTQYF. CDR3 in DNA: TGTGCCAGCTCGCCTCTAGACATTTACACAGATACGCAGTATTTT.

The chain uses TRBV11-2 and TRBJ1-1, with no clear D. The CDR3 contains 15 residues. Germline V CDR1 and CDR2: SGHAT, FQNNGV. The ends were cut back, 0 bases at V and 3 bases at J, with 11 bases in the middle. Here the CDR3 DNA reads TGTGCCAGCAGCTTAGATTTAGGAGGTTACACTGAAGCTTTCTTT. This translates into CASSLDLGGYTEAFF.

This rearrangement joins TRBV11-2 to TRBJ1-3; the D is unclear. The CDR3 totals 13 residues. The germline V gene encodes CDR1 SGHAT and CDR2 FQNNGV. V lost 0 bases and J lost 7, with 7 bases in between. CDR3 nucleotide sequence: TGTGCCAGCAGCTTAGAGGGAGGGAACACCATATATTTT. Its translation is CASSLEGGNTIYF.

The genes are TRBV2 and TRBJ2-4; possibly TRBD2 for D (6 bases). The ends were cut back, 2 bases at V and 9 bases at J, with 11 bases in the middle. From germline, CDR1 is SNHLY and CDR2 FYNNEI. The CDR3 loop spans 13 amino acids. The CDR3: CASSESGGTIQYF. CDR3 bases: TGTGCCAGCAGTGAATCTGGAGGGACCATTCAGTACTTC.

This chain links TRBV28 with TRBJ1-5, with 7 positions matching TRBD1. V lost 6 bases and J lost 0; bases outside the gene matches: 11. Germline CDR1 and CDR2: MDHEN and SYDVKM. The CDR3 extends over 17 amino acids. This CDR3 reads CASRIRQGRGSNQPQHF. The CDR3 DNA is TGTGCCAGCAGAATCCGACAGGGACGGGGTAGCAATCAGCCCCAGCATTTT.

The CDR3 loop is CASSVQIGGSPLHF. Here the CDR3 DNA reads TGTGCCAGCAGCGTACAAATCGGGGGATCACCCCTCCACTTT. The J gene is TRBJ1-6, the V gene TRBV9; tentative D call: TRBD1 (5 bases). CDR3 length: 14 amino acids. V was trimmed by 1 base and J by 10 bases, leaving 12 bases between them. Germline V gene sequence: CDR1 SGDLS, CDR2 YYNGEE.

V gene TRBV2 combines with J gene TRBJ2-1, with 7 bases matching TRBD2. V was clipped by 3 bases and J by 0 bases; unmatched bases: 2. CDR3 length: 15 amino acids. Looked up from germline, CDR1 is SNHLY and CDR2 is FYNNEI. The CDR3 DNA reads TGTGCCAGCAGTGAGGGAGGGAGCTCCTACAATGAGCAGTTCTTC. Translated, it gives CASSEGGSSYNEQFF.

This chain joins TRBV10-3 and TRBJ2-2, with 7 bases aligning to TRBD2. CDR3 length: 14 amino acids. Per germline, CDR1 ENHRY and CDR2 SYGVKD. V dropped 7 bases and J dropped 2; count of bases not matched to a gene: 4. The CDR3 is CAIKGGPNTGELFF. The CDR3 region has the DNA TGTGCCATCAAGGGAGGGCCCAACACCGGGGAGCTGTTTTTT.

The chain has TRBV29-1 and TRBJ2-5; 8 positions agree with TRBD2. Germline V CDR1 and CDR2: SQVTM, ANQGSEA. This CDR3 contains 14 residues. Trimming at V came to 4 bases and at J to 9 bases, leaving 13 bases not matched to a gene. The CDR3 here is CSVGGASGPMAQYF. The CDR3 nucleotides read TGCAGCGTTGGGGGGGCTAGCGGGCCAATGGCCCAGTACTTC.

J is TRBJ2-1 and V is TRBV6-1; the D gene is possibly TRBD2 (5 bases). Trimming stripped 8 bases from V and 4 bases from J, with 6 bases between. The CDR3 totals 11 residues. Germline CDR1 and CDR2: MNHNS and SASEGT. This chain's CDR3 is CASGGYNEQFF. The CDR3 DNA is TGTGCCAGCGGAGGTTACAATGAGCAGTTCTTC.

This clone was counted a single time. CDR3 residues: CASRPDGEKLFF. The CDR3 DNA is TGCGCCAGCAGACCGGACGGTGAAAAACTGTTTTTT. The V gene is TRBV5-1, the J gene TRBJ1-4; no clear D. The ends were cut back, 5 bases at V and 7 bases at J, with 9 bases in the middle. This CDR3 spans 12 amino acids. Germline CDR1 and CDR2: SGHRS and YFSETQ.

This chain links TRBV9 with TRBJ1-2, with TRBD1 identical over 9 bases. From germline, CDR1 is SGDLS and CDR2 YYNGEE. This CDR3 is built from 16 residues. J gave up 4 bases and V 0 bases, and 7 bases lay outside the gene matches. The DNA for the CDR3 is TGTGCCAGCAGCGTAGGGTTCCCGACAGGGGGCTATGGCTACACCTTC. It encodes CASSVGFPTGGYGYTF.

The CDR3 region is CASSLGVFNEQFF. The CDR3 DNA reads TGTGCCAGCAGCTTAGGAGTTTTCAATGAGCAGTTCTTC. The chain uses TRBV7-2 and TRBJ2-1; no definite D call. Trimming removed 1 base from V and 6 bases from J, with 7 bases in between. There are 13 residues in the CDR3. The germline V gene has CDR1 SGHTA and CDR2 FQGNSA.

This rearrangement joins TRBV6-6 to TRBJ1-5; no definite D call. Germline V gene lookup returns CDR1 MNHNY and CDR2 SVGAGI (reference sequence). The CDR3 loop spans 12 amino acids. Trimming pared 2 bases from V and 11 bases from J, leaving 10 bases between. In nucleotides, the CDR3 is TGTGCCAGCAGTTACCCCCACGATTCCCAGCATTTT. This gives the protein CASSYPHDSQHF.

This chain uses TRBV28 with TRBJ2-2, with D perhaps TRBD2 (5 bases). Per the germline V gene, CDR1 is MDHEN and CDR2 is SYDVKM. Trimming shortened V by 6 bases and J by 4 bases, and 15 bases separated the two germline ends. The CDR3 consists of 15 residues. The CDR3 DNA reads TGTGCCAGCAGCATAGGAGGAGAGGGCACCGGGGAGCTGTTTTTT. This translates into CASSIGGEGTGELFF.

The chain recombines TRBV30 with TRBJ1-1; D might be TRBD1 (5 bases). V gave up 0 bases and J gave up 1 base, with 9 bases separating them. This CDR3 contains 14 residues. Germline CDR1 reads GTSNPN; CDR2 reads SVGIG (reference sequence). The CDR3 DNA is TGTGCCTGGAGTGTATCCGGGGGGAACACTGAAGCTTTCTTT. Translated, it gives CAWSVSGGNTEAFF.

This clone was counted a few times. The V and J genes are TRBV5-4 and TRBJ1-2; maybe TRBD1 (5 bases). The germline gives CDR1 SGHNT, CDR2 YYREEE (reference sequence). The V end was cut by 0 bases, the J end by 7 bases, with 10 bases between. The CDR3 sequence is 13 residues long. The CDR3 loop is CASSLVGASGYTF. The CDR3 DNA follows: TGTGCCAGCAGCTTGGTCGGGGCGAGTGGCTACACCTTC. The variable domain in full, completed from reference TRBV5-4 and TRBJ1-2, reads ETGVTQSPTHLIKTRGQQVTLRCSSQSGHNTVSWYQQALGQGPQFIFQYYREEENGRGNFPPRFSGLQFPNYSSELNVNALELDDSALYLCASSLVGASGYTFGSGTRLTVV.

The J gene is TRBJ1-2, the V gene TRBV2, with 8 bases that match TRBD1. Germline values: CDR1 SNHLY, CDR2 FYNNEI. V was pared by 5 bases and J by 5 bases, with 4 bases of the junction left unmatched. The CDR3 sequence is 13 residues long. CDR3 coding DNA: TGTGCCAGCAGTAATACAGGGGGTTATGGCTACACCTTC. As protein: CASSNTGGYGYTF.

The chain uses TRBV6-5 and TRBJ1-6; a possible D gene is TRBD1 (6 bases). Trimming removed 6 bases from V and 7 bases from J, with 13 bases in between. The CDR3 has 14 residues. Germline loops: CDR1 MNHEY, CDR2 SVGAGI. The CDR3 reads CASRRGSLNSPLHF. The DNA for the CDR3 is TGTGCCAGCAGGAGGGGGAGTCTCAATTCACCCCTCCACTTT.

This chain links TRBV18 with TRBJ2-7; tentative D call: TRBD1 (5 bases). Trimming left V 3 bases short and J 2 bases short, with 11 bases between. Germline CDR1 and CDR2: KGHSH and LQKENI. The CDR3 contains 14 residues. CDR3 nucleotides: TGTGCCAGCTCACCGAACCAGGGTACCTACGAGCAGTACTTC. This encodes CASSPNQGTYEQYF.

The V and J genes are TRBV5-1 and TRBJ2-5; D not resolved. With 4 bases removed from V and 5 bases from J, the gap between germline ends came to 18 bases. The CDR3 is 15 amino acids. CDR1 is SGHRS, CDR2 YFSETQ, per germline. This CDR3 reads CASSQGPPPGETQYF. In DNA, the CDR3 is TGCGCCAGCAGCCAAGGACCCCCACCTGGCGAGACCCAGTACTTC.

The V gene is TRBV7-9, the J gene TRBJ2-7, with TRBD1 matching over 9 bases. The germline V gene encodes CDR1 SEHNR and CDR2 FQNEAQ (reference sequence). Germline trimming cut 5 bases from V and 1 base from J; bases unmatched to any gene: 12. The length of the CDR3 is 17 residues. Written as DNA, the CDR3 is TGTGCCAGCAGCAAATTAGAAGGACAGGGGAGATCCTACGAGCAGTACTTC. This translates into CASSKLEGQGRSYEQYF.

The rearrangement joins TRBV25-1 to TRBJ2-3; D is unresolved. CDR3 length: 15 amino acids. The V gene's germline CDR1 is MGHDK and CDR2 SYGVNS. Trimming left V 2 bases short and J 2 bases short, with 11 bases between. CDR3 protein: CASSENGDLTDTQYF. CDR3 nucleotides: TGTGCCAGCAGTGAAAACGGCGACCTCACAGATACGCAGTATTTT.

This chain links TRBV29-1 with TRBJ2-1; tentative D call: TRBD2 (6 bases). Germline lookup yields CDR1 SQVTM and CDR2 ANQGSEA. The CDR3 runs to 14 residues. Trimming removed 1 base from V and 8 bases from J, with 15 bases in between. This chain's CDR3 is CSVEGPRGRYEQFF. The CDR3 DNA sequence: TGCAGCGTTGAAGGGCCCCGGGGGAGGTATGAGCAGTTCTTC.

The chain combines TRBV18 with TRBJ2-1, with D maybe TRBD1 (5 bases). Germline V gene data show CDR1 as KGHSH and CDR2 as LQKENI. This CDR3 spans 14 amino acids. Trimming left V 2 bases short and J 5 bases short, with 10 bases between. CDR3 protein: CASSPRGRDNEQFF. As DNA, the CDR3 is TGTGCCAGCTCACCAAGGGGCAGGGACAATGAGCAGTTCTTC.

This sequence joins TRBV6-4 and TRBJ1-1; possibly TRBD1 for D (5 bases). Germline V CDR1 and CDR2: MRHNA, SNTAGT. The CDR3 is 13 residues long. V dropped 4 bases and J dropped 3 bases, with 9 bases sitting between them. The CDR3 region is CASSAREDTEAFF. CDR3 in DNA: TGTGCCAGCAGTGCCAGGGAGGACACTGAAGCTTTCTTT.